This T cell receptor beta chain was retrieved from a study of Ad26.COV2.S vaccination and SARS-CoV-2 variants. The treatment was: around 19 received Ad26.COV2.S at low or high dose, single or two shots; about 5 received placebo; per-sample allocation not given. Sampling happened 63 days after the first vaccine or placebo injection. CDR1 and CDR2 from the germline V gene are SGHVS and FNYEAQ. The CDR3 runs 16 residues. The V end was cut by 4 bases, the J end by 1 base, with 16 bases between. Assay used: immunoSEQ multiplex PCR; TCRdb lists only in-frame clones, some missing. The sample carries around 450,000 clones, roughly 89% recorded once.

The chain uses TRBV7-6 and TRBJ2-5, with D maybe TRBD2 (5 bases). The input for sequencing was peripheral blood, taken in a trial of Ad26.COV2.S vaccine versus placebo. The source is a person between 18 and 59 years old who received the Ad26.COV2.S COVID-19 vaccine or a placebo. CDR3 sequence reads: CASSWPGSGSQETQYF. As DNA, the CDR3 is TGTGCCAGCAGCTGGCCGGGGTCGGGATCCCAAGAGACCCAGTACTTC.